The 29 T cell receptor beta chains in this list originate from one sample, sequenced in a study of blood T cell repertoires in COVID-19. Clones were read by immunoSEQ multiplex PCR, and TCRdb kept only the in-frame ones, dropping some. The data contain about 60,000 clones, about 78% of them singletons. The material sequenced was peripheral blood. The source is a man between 45 and 60 years old with active or convalescent COVID-19.

The chain recombines TRBV6-5 with TRBJ2-7; 9 positions agree with TRBD2. CDR3 length: 14 residues. V lost 8 bases, J lost 5 bases, and 10 bases stayed unmatched. Germline assignment: CDR1 MNHEY and CDR2 SVGAGI. This CDR3 is CASCSGGYNNEQYF. Written as DNA, the CDR3 is TGTGCCAGCTGTAGCGGGGGCTATAACAACGAGCAGTACTTC.

In this sample, this clone turned up once. This chain joins TRBV10-3 and TRBJ1-2, with 9 bases aligning to TRBD1. Per the germline V gene, CDR1 is ENHRY and CDR2 is SYGVKD. V shed 5 bases, J shed 8 bases, and the junction held 9 bases outside the gene matches. The CDR3 has 14 residues. This CDR3 is CAISIQGADVGYTF. The CDR3 DNA reads TGTGCCATCAGTATACAGGGGGCGGACGTCGGCTACACCTTC.

The gene calls are TRBV20-1 and TRBJ2-3; 7 bases map to TRBD1. The CDR3 loop spans 13 amino acids. Germline CDR1 is DFQATT and CDR2 is SNEGSKA (reference sequence). V was clipped by 6 bases and J by 9 bases; unmatched bases: 12. CDR3 coding DNA: TGCAGTGCAAGTTCTGACTGGGACAGCACGCAGTATTTT. It is translated as CSASSDWDSTQYF.

This chain links TRBV29-1 with TRBJ1-3; the D is unclear. This CDR3 region has 14 residues. V lost 7 bases, J lost 0 bases, and 13 bases lay in between. Germline assignment: CDR1 SQVTM and CDR2 ANQGSEA. The CDR3 region is CSASTGSSGNTIYF. The CDR3 DNA reads TGCAGCGCCTCCACTGGGAGCTCTGGAAACACCATATATTTT.

This clone was seen a few times. The genes are TRBV3-1 (or the pseudogene TRBV3-2) and TRBJ1-3; TRBD1 is a possible D gene (6 bases). This CDR3 has 14 residues. Germline CDR1 is LGHDT and CDR2 is YNNKEL (reference sequence). V was shortened by 6 bases and J by 0 bases, with 9 bases between the two germline ends. DNA of the CDR3: TGTGCCAGCAGAAGGGGGTTCTCTGGAAACACCATATATTTT. Its protein is CASRRGFSGNTIYF.

There are a few counts of this clone. The V gene is TRBV9, the J gene TRBJ2-3; 8 bases align to TRBD2. Per germline, CDR1 SGDLS and CDR2 YYNGEE. Germline trimming cut 0 bases from V and 14 bases from J; bases unmatched to any gene: 8. The CDR3 is made up of 13 amino acids. The CDR3 protein is CASSVEPGLVLYF. The DNA of the CDR3 is TGTGCCAGCAGCGTAGAACCGGGACTAGTTCTGTATTTT.

V gene TRBV6-6 combines with J gene TRBJ1-2; D gene uncertain. Looked up from germline, CDR1 is MNHNY and CDR2 is SVGAGI (reference sequence). V lost 2 bases to trimming and J lost 4 bases, with 11 bases between them. This CDR3 spans 14 amino acids. The CDR3 loop is CASSYSDLIYGYTF. The CDR3 region has the DNA TGTGCCAGCAGTTACAGCGATCTGATCTATGGCTACACCTTC.

The genes are TRBV7-3 and TRBJ2-1; TRBD2 matches at 11 bases. CDR1 and CDR2 from the germline V gene are SGHTA and FQGTGA. The CDR3 length is 18 residues. V lost 5 bases to trimming and J lost 6 bases; unmatched junction nucleotides: 15. This CDR3 is CASSRTGQGLAVGNEQFF. The CDR3 nucleotides are TGTGCCAGCAGCAGAACAGGACAGGGACTAGCGGTAGGCAATGAGCAGTTCTTC.

The chain has TRBV3-1 (or the pseudogene TRBV3-2) and TRBJ1-6; the match to TRBD1 covers 7 bases. V shed 6 bases, J shed 8 bases, and the junction held 4 bases outside the gene matches. Germline CDR1 LGHDT, CDR2 YNNKEL (reference sequence). The CDR3 consists of 13 residues. The CDR3 loop reads CASRTGEDSPLHF. CDR3 coding DNA: TGTGCCAGCAGAACAGGGGAAGATTCACCCCTCCACTTT.

V and J are TRBV27 and TRBJ1-5, with D maybe TRBD1 (5 bases). CDR3 length: 15 amino acids. Trimming removed 6 bases from V and 2 bases from J, with 14 bases in between. Germline values: CDR1 MNHEY, CDR2 SMNVEV (reference sequence). The CDR3 DNA is TGTGCCAGCAGGAGGGATGGAGGGGGCAATCAGCCCCAGCATTTT. This codes for CASRRDGGGNQPQHF.

CDR3 DNA sequence: TGTGCCAGCAGCGTAGCTCTGCGGGACCTCGATGGCTACACCTTC. Translation gives CASSVALRDLDGYTF. The chain is built from TRBV9 and TRBJ1-2, with D maybe TRBD1 (5 bases). The CDR3 covers 15 residues. Germline CDR1 SGDLS, CDR2 YYNGEE. V lost 0 bases to trimming and J lost 6 bases, with 15 bases between them.

This clone is medium-sized. The CDR3 DNA reads as TGTGCCAGTAGTATAGACGGGACAGTTCGGGAGACCCAGTACTTC. Protein: CASSIDGTVRETQYF. The chain uses TRBV19 and TRBJ2-5, with 7 bases fitting TRBD1. With 0 bases clipped from V and 5 bases from J, the junction kept 6 bases outside the gene matches. CDR3 length equals 15 residues. The V gene's germline CDR1 is LNHDA and CDR2 SQIVND (reference sequence).

This rearrangement joins TRBV12-5 to TRBJ1-4; D not certain. V lost 5 bases, J lost 5 bases, and 9 bases lay in between. CDR1 is LGHNT, CDR2 FRNRAP, per germline. This CDR3 is 13 amino acids long. The CDR3 region has the DNA TGTGCTAGTGGTCTCCGGGTGAATGAAAAACTGTTTTTT. Its translation is CASGLRVNEKLFF.

The rearrangement links TRBV13 to TRBJ2-1; 9 positions match TRBD2. This CDR3 contains 17 residues. Germline CDR1 is PRHDT and CDR2 is FYEKMQ (reference sequence). The trim removed 0 bases at V and 5 bases at J, leaving 8 bases unmatched. The CDR3 nucleotides read TGTGCCAGCAGCTTAGGCTCTAGCGGGACGTATGACAATGAGCAGTTCTTC. Translated, it gives CASSLGSSGTYDNEQFF.

The rearrangement uses TRBV27 and TRBJ2-7, with TRBD1 identical over 7 bases. Germline CDR1 and CDR2: MNHEY and SMNVEV (reference sequence). This CDR3 region has 13 residues. The trim removed 0 bases at V and 10 bases at J, leaving 6 bases unmatched. CDR3 amino acids: CASSLSEGGAQYF. CDR3 in DNA: TGTGCCAGCAGTTTATCGGAAGGGGGCGCACAGTACTTC.

This chain joins TRBV19 and TRBJ2-7, with 11 bases that match TRBD2. Looked up from germline, CDR1 is LNHDA and CDR2 is SQIVND (reference sequence). V lost 11 bases, J lost 1 base, and 7 bases stayed unmatched. This CDR3 contains 14 residues. CDR3 sequence: CAAGLAGGSYEQYF. The CDR3 DNA follows: TGTGCCGCGGGGCTAGCGGGAGGATCCTACGAGCAGTACTTC.

V is TRBV5-6 and J is TRBJ1-1, with D maybe TRBD1 (6 bases). Germline V gene data show CDR1 as SGHDT and CDR2 as YYEEEE. Trimming stripped 6 bases from V and 0 bases from J, with 12 bases between. This CDR3 is built from 14 residues. CDR3 DNA: TGTGCCAGCATCCCCGGGACACTGAACACTGAAGCTTTCTTT. It yields the protein CASIPGTLNTEAFF.

This chain's CDR3 is CASSPTEASSGANVLTF. Written as DNA, the CDR3 is TGTGCCAGCAGCCCGACAGAGGCGTCCTCTGGGGCCAACGTCCTGACTTTC. The chain is built from TRBV18 and TRBJ2-6, with D tentatively TRBD1 (5 bases). There are 17 residues in the CDR3. The ends were cut back, 8 bases at V and 0 bases at J, with 17 bases in the middle. Germline V gene data show CDR1 as KGHSH and CDR2 as LQKENI.

This clone occurred a few times. The V call is TRBV11-3, the J call TRBJ2-3, with a tentative D call TRBD2 (6 bases). Germline V gives CDR1 SGHNT, CDR2 YENEEA. CDR3 length equals 14 residues. Between the trimmed V and J ends, which lost 5 bases and 4 bases, there was a span of 13 bases. This CDR3 is CASSHGRSSDTQYF. The CDR3 DNA reads as TGTGCCAGCAGCCACGGGAGATCATCAGATACGCAGTATTTT.

The J gene is TRBJ2-2, the V gene TRBV7-2, with TRBD2 matching 12 bases. The germline V gene encodes CDR1 SGHTA and CDR2 FQGNSA. This CDR3 spans 15 amino acids. The V segment lost 5 bases and the J segment 4 bases; nucleotides outside the gene matches: 2. CDR3 in DNA: TGTGCCAGCAGCCAGACTAGCGGGAGCACCGGGGAGCTGTTTTTT. Translation: CASSQTSGSTGELFF.

The chain combines TRBV19 with TRBJ1-5, with 7 bases fitting TRBD1. Germline lookup yields CDR1 LNHDA and CDR2 SQIVND (reference sequence). This CDR3 spans 15 amino acids. The V and J ends lost 8 bases and 0 bases, in that order; junction bases with no gene match: 7. The CDR3 reads CASGAGGDSNQPQHF. The CDR3 coding sequence is TGTGCCAGTGGAGCAGGGGGTGATAGCAATCAGCCCCAGCATTTT.

The rearrangement uses TRBV19 and TRBJ1-4, with D hard to call. CDR1 and CDR2 (germline): LNHDA, SQIVND (reference sequence). The CDR3 sequence is 15 residues long. Between the trimmed V and J ends, which lost 5 bases and 8 bases, there was a span of 18 bases. CDR3 nucleotides: TGTGCCAGTAGTCCGATCGCGAAATCCACCGAAAAACTGTTTTTT. It encodes CASSPIAKSTEKLFF.

This clone was counted a few times. The rearrangement joins TRBV11-2 to TRBJ1-2; D remains ambiguous. V was clipped by 7 bases and J by 4 bases, with 10 bases between them. Germline lookup yields CDR1 SGHAT and CDR2 FQNNGV. The CDR3 has 12 amino acids. The DNA of the CDR3 is TGTGCCAGCACCCGGGATACCTATGGCTACACCTTC. Translated, it gives CASTRDTYGYTF. The full variable domain, rest sourced from reference TRBV11-2 and TRBJ1-2, is EAGVAQSPRYKIIEKRQSVAFWCNPISGHATLYWYQQILGQGPKLLIQFQNNGVVDDSQLPKDRFSAERLKGVDSTLKIQPAKLEDSAVYLCASTRDTYGYTFGSGTRLTVV.

The chain uses TRBV5-1 and TRBJ1-4; 7 nucleotides line up with TRBD1. Germline values: CDR1 SGHRS, CDR2 YFSETQ. After removal of 2 bases from V and 3 bases from J, the junction contained 1 base not matched to a gene. This CDR3 has 14 amino acids. In DNA, the CDR3 is TGCGCCAGCAGCTTACAGGGGCCTAATGAAAAACTGTTTTTT. It is translated as CASSLQGPNEKLFF.

This chain connects TRBV7-2 to TRBJ1-1, with TRBD1 identical over 9 bases. CDR1 SGHTA and CDR2 FQGNSA come from the germline V gene. This CDR3 region has 12 residues. With V trimmed by 4 bases and J by 10 bases, 4 bases remained unmatched. DNA of the CDR3: TGTGCCAGCAGCTACAGGGGGCGCCCAGCTTTCTTT. As protein: CASSYRGRPAFF. Variable domain in full (rest from reference TRBV7-2 and TRBJ1-1): GAGVSQSPSNKVTEKGKDVELRCDPISGHTALYWYRQSLGQGLEFLIYFQGNSAPDKSGLPSDRFSAERTGGSVSTLTIQRTQQEDSAVYLCASSYRGRPAFFGQGTRLTVV.

The chain couples TRBV7-9 to TRBJ1-1; 7 nucleotides align to TRBD1. Germline CDR1 reads SEHNR; CDR2 reads FQNEAQ (reference sequence). V dropped 2 bases and J dropped 7; count of bases not matched to a gene: 7. The CDR3 consists of 14 residues. The CDR3 DNA follows: TGTGCCAGCAGCTTAACAGCCCCAGGGGGTGAAGCTTTCTTT. The encoded protein is CASSLTAPGGEAFF.

The chain is built from TRBV20-1 and TRBJ1-2, with unresolved D. CDR1 and CDR2 from the germline V gene are DFQATT and SNEGSKA (reference sequence). V was trimmed by 0 bases and J by 8 bases, leaving 7 bases between them. The CDR3 has 11 residues. The CDR3 DNA reads as TGCAGTGCTAGAGATGGCAGGGGCTACACCTTC. Residues: CSARDGRGYTF.

The chain recombines TRBV11-2 with TRBJ2-1; 10 bases align to TRBD2. Looked up from germline, CDR1 is SGHAT and CDR2 is FQNNGV. This CDR3 is built from 19 residues. J gave up 6 bases and V 5 bases, and 19 bases lay outside the gene matches. CDR3 in DNA: TGTGCCAGCAGCCTCGGGAGCCTAGCGGGAGCCTATGTCGGCAATGAGCAGTTCTTC. Translating it yields CASSLGSLAGAYVGNEQFF.

The DNA for the CDR3 is TGTGCCAGCAGCTCGGGACTAGCGGGGAACACCGGGGAGCTGTTTTTT. Residues: CASSSGLAGNTGELFF. The chain joins TRBV7-6 to TRBJ2-2; TRBD2 matches at 12 bases. The V gene end was trimmed by 4 bases and the J gene end by 1 base; junction bases not matched to a gene: 1. The CDR3 is made up of 16 amino acids. The germline V gene encodes CDR1 SGHVS and CDR2 FNYEAQ.